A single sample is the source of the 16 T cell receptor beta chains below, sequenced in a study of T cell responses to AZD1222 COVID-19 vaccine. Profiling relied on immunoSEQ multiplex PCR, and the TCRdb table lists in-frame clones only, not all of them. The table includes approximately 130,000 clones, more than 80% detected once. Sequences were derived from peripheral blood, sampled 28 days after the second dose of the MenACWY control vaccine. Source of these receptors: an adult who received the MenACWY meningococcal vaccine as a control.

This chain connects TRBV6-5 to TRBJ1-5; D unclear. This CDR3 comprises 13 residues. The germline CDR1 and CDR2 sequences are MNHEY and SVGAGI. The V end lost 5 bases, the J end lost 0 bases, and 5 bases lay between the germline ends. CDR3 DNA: TGTGCCAGCAGTCGGAGTAGCAATCAGCCCCAGCATTTT. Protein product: CASSRSSNQPQHF.

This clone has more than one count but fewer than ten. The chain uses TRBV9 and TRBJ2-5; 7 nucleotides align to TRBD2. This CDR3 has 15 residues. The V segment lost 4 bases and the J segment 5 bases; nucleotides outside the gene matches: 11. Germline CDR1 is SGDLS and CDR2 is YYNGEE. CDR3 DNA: TGTGCCAGCAGCCCATACGACTTGGGGGGGGAGACCCAGTACTTC. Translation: CASSPYDLGGETQYF.

The CDR3 protein is CASSYDRGLMNTEAFF. The CDR3 coding sequence is TGTGCCAGCTCATACGACAGGGGCCTTATGAACACTGAAGCTTTCTTT. The rearrangement uses TRBV18 and TRBJ1-1, with 8 positions matching TRBD1. V shed 5 bases, J shed 0 bases, and the junction held 8 bases outside the gene matches. The V gene's germline CDR1 is KGHSH and CDR2 LQKENI. CDR3 length: 16 residues.

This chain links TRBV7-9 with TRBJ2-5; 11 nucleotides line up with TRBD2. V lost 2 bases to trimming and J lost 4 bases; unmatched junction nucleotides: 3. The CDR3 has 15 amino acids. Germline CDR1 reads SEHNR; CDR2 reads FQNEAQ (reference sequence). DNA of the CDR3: TGTGCCAGCAGCTTACGACTAGCGGGGCGAGAGACCCAGTACTTC. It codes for CASSLRLAGRETQYF.

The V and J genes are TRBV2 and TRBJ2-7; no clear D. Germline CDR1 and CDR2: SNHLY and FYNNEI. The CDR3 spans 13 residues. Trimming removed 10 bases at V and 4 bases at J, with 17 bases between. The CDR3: CAKENGQNYEQYF. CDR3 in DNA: TGTGCCAAAGAAAACGGGCAAAATTACGAGCAGTACTTC.

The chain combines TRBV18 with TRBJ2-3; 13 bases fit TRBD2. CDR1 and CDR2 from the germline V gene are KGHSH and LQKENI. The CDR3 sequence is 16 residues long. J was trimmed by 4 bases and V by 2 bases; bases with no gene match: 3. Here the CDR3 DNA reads TGTGCCAGCTCACCAATACTAGCGGGGGGGTCAGATACGCAGTATTTT. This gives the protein CASSPILAGGSDTQYF.

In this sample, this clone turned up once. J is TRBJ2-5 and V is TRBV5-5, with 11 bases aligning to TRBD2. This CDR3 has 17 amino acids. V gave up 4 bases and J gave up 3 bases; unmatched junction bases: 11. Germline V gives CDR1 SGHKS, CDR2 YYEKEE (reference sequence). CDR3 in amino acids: CASSSPMGLAEKETQYF. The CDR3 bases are TGTGCCAGCAGCAGCCCGATGGGACTAGCGGAAAAAGAGACCCAGTACTTC. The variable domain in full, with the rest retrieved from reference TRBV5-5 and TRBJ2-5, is DAGVTQSPTHLIKTRGQQVTLRCSPISGHKSVSWYQQVLGQGPQFIFQYYEKEERGRGNFPDRFSARQFPNYSSELNVNALLLGDSALYLCASSSPMGLAEKETQYFGPGTRLLVL.

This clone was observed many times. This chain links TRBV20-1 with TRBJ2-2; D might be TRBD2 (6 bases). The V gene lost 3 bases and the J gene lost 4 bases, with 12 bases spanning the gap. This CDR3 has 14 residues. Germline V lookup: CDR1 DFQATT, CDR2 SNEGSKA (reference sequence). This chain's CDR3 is CSASGLSATGELFF. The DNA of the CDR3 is TGCAGTGCTAGTGGACTATCCGCCACCGGGGAGCTGTTTTTT.

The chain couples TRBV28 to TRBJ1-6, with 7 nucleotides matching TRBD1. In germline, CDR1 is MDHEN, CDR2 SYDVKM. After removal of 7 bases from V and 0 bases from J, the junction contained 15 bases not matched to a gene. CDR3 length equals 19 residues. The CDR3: CASTPLRDSQSSYNSPLHF. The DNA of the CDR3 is TGTGCCAGCACTCCCCTCCGGGACAGCCAAAGCTCCTATAATTCACCCCTCCACTTT.

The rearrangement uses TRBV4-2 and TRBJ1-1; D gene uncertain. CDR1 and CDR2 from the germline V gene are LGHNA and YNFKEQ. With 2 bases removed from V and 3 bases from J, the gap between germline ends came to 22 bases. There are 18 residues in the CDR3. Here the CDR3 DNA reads TGTGCCAGCAGCCAACCTCTCCCTGGCACCACGAGGGACACTGAAGCTTTCTTT. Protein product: CASSQPLPGTTRDTEAFF.

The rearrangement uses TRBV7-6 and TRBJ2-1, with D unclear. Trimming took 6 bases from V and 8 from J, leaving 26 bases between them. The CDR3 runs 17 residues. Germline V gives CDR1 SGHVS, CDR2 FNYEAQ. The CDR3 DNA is TGTGCCAGCAGGACACGGAAAGACTGCGGCCTGGTGGATGAGCAGTTCTTC. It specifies CASRTRKDCGLVDEQFF.

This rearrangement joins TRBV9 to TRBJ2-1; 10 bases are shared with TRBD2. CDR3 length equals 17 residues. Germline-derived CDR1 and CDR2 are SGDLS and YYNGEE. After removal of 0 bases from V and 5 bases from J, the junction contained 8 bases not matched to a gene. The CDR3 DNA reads TGTGCCAGCAGCGTAGACGGTAGCGGGGGGTCCCACAATGAGCAGTTCTTC. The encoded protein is CASSVDGSGGSHNEQFF.

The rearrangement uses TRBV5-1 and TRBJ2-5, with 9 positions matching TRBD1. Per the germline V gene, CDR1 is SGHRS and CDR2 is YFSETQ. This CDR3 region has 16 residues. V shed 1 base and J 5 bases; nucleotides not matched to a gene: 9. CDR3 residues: CASSLFPGQGKETQYF. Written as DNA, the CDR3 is TGCGCCAGCAGCTTGTTCCCGGGACAGGGTAAGGAGACCCAGTACTTC. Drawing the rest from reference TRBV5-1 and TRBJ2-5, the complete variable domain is KAGVTQTPRYLIKTRGQQVTLSCSPISGHRSVSWYQQTPGQGLQFLFEYFSETQRNKGNFPGRFSGRQFSNSRSEMNVSTLELGDSALYLCASSLFPGQGKETQYFGPGTRLLVL.

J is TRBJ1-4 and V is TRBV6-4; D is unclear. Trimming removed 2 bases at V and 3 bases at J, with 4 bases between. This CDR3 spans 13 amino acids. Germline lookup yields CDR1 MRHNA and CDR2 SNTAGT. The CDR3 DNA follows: TGTGCCAGCAGTGACAGGCCTAATGAAAAACTGTTTTTT. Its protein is CASSDRPNEKLFF.

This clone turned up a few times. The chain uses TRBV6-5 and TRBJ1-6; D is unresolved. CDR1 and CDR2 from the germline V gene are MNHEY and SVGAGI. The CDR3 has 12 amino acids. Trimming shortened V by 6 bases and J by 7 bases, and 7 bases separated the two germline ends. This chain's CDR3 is CASSSGNSPLHF. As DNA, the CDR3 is TGTGCCAGCAGCAGTGGGAATTCACCCCTCCACTTT.

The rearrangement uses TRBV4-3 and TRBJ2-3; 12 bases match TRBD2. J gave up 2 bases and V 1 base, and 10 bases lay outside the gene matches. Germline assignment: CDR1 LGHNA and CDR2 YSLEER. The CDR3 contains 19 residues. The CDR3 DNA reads TGCGCCAGCAGCCAAGGCTTCCTAGCGGGGGGGCCCCTCACAGATACGCAGTATTTT. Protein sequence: CASSQGFLAGGPLTDTQYF.